The next 20 T cell receptor beta chains were all read from a single sample in a study of T cell responses to AZD1222 COVID-19 vaccine. Profiling relied on immunoSEQ multiplex PCR, and the TCRdb table lists in-frame clones only, not all of them. The top ten clones hold 3% to 4% of a sample with approximately 98,000 clones, 86% of them seen once. Specimen: peripheral blood, collected on day 0 of AZD1222 vaccination. These receptors all stem from an adult in good health.

The J gene is TRBJ1-5, the V gene TRBV7-9, with D tentatively TRBD1 (5 bases). The V gene's germline CDR1 is SEHNR and CDR2 FQNEAQ (reference sequence). V lost 0 bases and J lost 6, with 15 bases in between. The CDR3 is 16 amino acids. CDR3 coding DNA: TGTGCCAGCAGCTTAGCGGGACCCACAGACAGTCAGCCCCAGCATTTT. This encodes CASSLAGPTDSQPQHF.

This clone was observed a handful of times. The CDR3 DNA reads as TGTGCCAGCAGCCGGGACAGGGGGCGCGGCTATGGCTACACCTTC. This encodes CASSRDRGRGYGYTF. The chain couples TRBV13 to TRBJ1-2, with 12 bases matching TRBD1. The CDR3 runs 15 residues. Germline CDR1 reads PRHDT; CDR2 reads FYEKMQ (reference sequence). J lost 4 bases, V lost 5 bases, and 5 bases had no gene match.

The chain has TRBV5-1 and TRBJ2-1, with 11 positions matching TRBD2. Losses at the gene ends were 3 bases for V and 9 bases for J; bases not matched to a gene: 14. CDR1 is SGHRS and CDR2 is YFSETQ in the germline V gene. The CDR3 runs 17 residues. CDR3 protein: CASSYPSSGGPQGEQFF. The CDR3 DNA sequence: TGCGCCAGCAGCTATCCCTCTAGCGGGGGGCCCCAGGGTGAGCAGTTCTTC.

The chain uses TRBV5-6 and TRBJ1-1, with a weak D call TRBD1 (6 bases). Deletions cut 4 bases from V and 1 base from J, with 8 bases between. The CDR3 extends over 13 amino acids. From germline, CDR1 is SGHDT and CDR2 YYEEEE. The CDR3 nucleotides read TGTGCCAGCAGCCAACAGGGGAACACTGAAGCTTTCTTT. It is translated as CASSQQGNTEAFF.

The V and J genes are TRBV6-1 and TRBJ1-3, with 9 bases lining up with TRBD1. The germline V gene encodes CDR1 MNHNS and CDR2 SASEGT. Trimming at V came to 2 bases and at J to 0 bases, leaving 8 bases not matched to a gene. The length of the CDR3 is 18 residues. The CDR3 sequence is CASSEKGTGLGSGNTIYF. The CDR3 DNA follows: TGTGCCAGCAGTGAAAAGGGGACAGGGCTGGGCTCTGGAAACACCATATATTTT.

The chain couples TRBV30 to TRBJ1-6; 8 nucleotides match TRBD1. Looked up from germline, CDR1 is GTSNPN and CDR2 is SVGIG (reference sequence). The trim removed 3 bases at V and 8 bases at J, leaving 6 bases unmatched. This CDR3 spans 14 amino acids. The CDR3 nucleotides are TGTGCCTGGAGAGGGACAGGACCGGATTCACCCCTCCACTTT. Translating it yields CAWRGTGPDSPLHF.

The chain combines TRBV11-2 with TRBJ1-6; D is unclear. The CDR3 extends over 13 amino acids. CDR1 is SGHAT, CDR2 FQNNGV, per germline. V shed 1 base and J shed 7 bases, with 5 bases lying between them. This chain's CDR3 is CASSLGLNSPLHF. CDR3 DNA sequence: TGTGCCAGCAGCTTAGGATTAAATTCACCCCTCCACTTT.

This clone was observed a handful of times. This chain links TRBV5-1 with TRBJ2-7; possibly TRBD1 for D (6 bases). V was clipped by 0 bases and J by 5 bases, with 9 bases between them. Looked up from germline, CDR1 is SGHRS and CDR2 is YFSETQ. This CDR3 contains 13 residues. This CDR3 reads CASSLDRADEQYF. CDR3 DNA: TGCGCCAGCAGCTTGGACAGGGCTGACGAGCAGTACTTC.

The rearrangement joins TRBV5-4 to TRBJ1-6; D might be TRBD1 (5 bases). Germline V gene lookup returns CDR1 SGHNT and CDR2 YYREEE (reference sequence). The CDR3 consists of 16 residues. Between the trimmed V and J ends, which lost 0 bases and 4 bases, there was a span of 11 bases. As DNA, the CDR3 is TGTGCCAGCAGCTTGGGAGTAACAGGATATAATTCACCCCTCCACTTT. This translates into CASSLGVTGYNSPLHF.

J is TRBJ1-2 and V is TRBV11-2, with 7 bases that match TRBD1. Germline V gene sequence: CDR1 SGHAT, CDR2 FQNNGV. V dropped 5 bases and J dropped 1; count of bases not matched to a gene: 16. This CDR3 comprises 18 residues. The CDR3, as DNA: TGTGCCAGCAGCACATTTGGGACAGTACATCCCTTTAACTATGGCTACACCTTC. Translated: CASSTFGTVHPFNYGYTF. The full variable domain, rest sourced from reference TRBV11-2 and TRBJ1-2, is EAGVAQSPRYKIIEKRQSVAFWCNPISGHATLYWYQQILGQGPKLLIQFQNNGVVDDSQLPKDRFSAERLKGVDSTLKIQPAKLEDSAVYLCASSTFGTVHPFNYGYTFGSGTRLTVV.

The chain links TRBV11-2 to TRBJ2-5; 8 bases are a match to TRBD1. The CDR3 extends over 14 amino acids. CDR1 and CDR2 (germline): SGHAT, FQNNGV. After removal of 5 bases from V and 5 bases from J, the junction contained 7 bases not matched to a gene. The CDR3 region is CASSPPWDRETQYF. The CDR3 nucleotides read TGTGCCAGCAGCCCCCCTTGGGACAGGGAGACCCAGTACTTC.

The genes are TRBV18 and TRBJ1-1; D remains unclear. Trimming took off 3 bases at V and 1 base at J, with 6 bases between the two ends. The CDR3 has 13 amino acids. Germline values: CDR1 KGHSH, CDR2 LQKENI. The CDR3 nucleotides are TGTGCCAGCTCACCGGGTCCGAACACTGAAGCTTTCTTT. As protein: CASSPGPNTEAFF.

The CDR3 DNA reads as TGTGCCACCATCAAGGCGGGGACTGCGGGCGAGCAGTACTTC. It codes for CATIKAGTAGEQYF. The genes are TRBV28 and TRBJ2-7, with D possibly TRBD2 on 6 matching bases. The CDR3 sequence is 14 residues long. Trimming took off 10 bases at V and 6 bases at J, with 22 bases between the two ends. From germline, CDR1 is MDHEN and CDR2 SYDVKM.

CDR3 residues: CASSLRGTEAFF. As DNA, the CDR3 is TGTGCCAGCAGTTTAAGGGGCACTGAAGCTTTCTTT. This chain joins TRBV28 and TRBJ1-1, with a possible D match to TRBD1 (5 bases). With 2 bases removed from V and 4 bases from J, the gap between germline ends came to 5 bases. The CDR3 runs 12 residues. Germline values: CDR1 MDHEN, CDR2 SYDVKM.

The rearrangement joins TRBV3-1 (or the pseudogene TRBV3-2) to TRBJ1-3; D unresolved. The germline gives CDR1 LGHDT, CDR2 YNNKEL (reference sequence). V was cut by 3 bases and J by 0 bases, with 12 bases left in between. The CDR3 runs to 16 residues. The CDR3: CASSHTADLSGNTIYF. Written as DNA, the CDR3 is TGTGCCAGCAGCCATACAGCGGACCTCTCTGGAAACACCATATATTTT.

The CDR3 nucleotides are TGTGCCACTACGACCACCCGTGGGGCCAACGTCCTGACTTTC. Protein product: CATTTTRGANVLTF. V and J are TRBV6-5 and TRBJ2-6; D unresolved. This CDR3 is built from 14 residues. Germline V gene lookup returns CDR1 MNHEY and CDR2 SVGAGI. V lost 10 bases and J 3 bases, leaving 13 bases between the germline ends.

This clone has a single count. The chain uses TRBV10-1 and TRBJ1-2, with D possibly TRBD1 on 5 matching bases. V shed 11 bases and J shed 6 bases, with 22 bases lying between them. CDR1 is WNHNN and CDR2 is SYGVQD in the germline V gene (reference sequence). The CDR3 sequence is 14 residues long. The DNA of the CDR3 is TGCGCCGGCACCTTCTTCGGGGCGATCGATGGCTACACCTTC. Residues: CAGTFFGAIDGYTF.

The chain has TRBV7-2 and TRBJ2-7; 9 nucleotides match TRBD2. V was clipped by 4 bases and J by 0 bases; unmatched bases: 10. CDR3 size: 17 residues. CDR1 is SGHTA and CDR2 is FQGNSA in the germline V gene. The chain's CDR3 is CASSWRGGGYSSYEQYF. CDR3 sequence (DNA): TGTGCCAGCAGCTGGCGGGGGGGAGGGTACAGCTCCTACGAGCAGTACTTC.

The sample holds one count of this clone. V and J are TRBV7-2 and TRBJ2-7; TRBD1 aligns across 8 bases. The J segment lost 3 bases and the V segment lost 5 bases, leaving 6 bases of the junction unmatched. From germline, CDR1 is SGHTA and CDR2 FQGNSA. The CDR3 consists of 14 residues. The CDR3 DNA reads TGTGCCAGCAGCCTCTGGGACAGGAACTACGAGCAGTACTTC. Protein sequence: CASSLWDRNYEQYF.

The V and J genes are TRBV3-1 (or the pseudogene TRBV3-2) and TRBJ2-1; D uncertain. CDR3 length: 15 residues. Germline CDR1 and CDR2: LGHDT and YNNKEL (reference sequence). The V end lost 1 base, the J end lost 2 bases, and 9 bases lay between the germline ends. In DNA form, the CDR3 reads TGTGCCAGCAGCCAAGGAGCACTCGCCTACAATGAGCAGTTCTTC. Protein sequence: CASSQGALAYNEQFF.